Shown below are 6 T cell receptor beta chains from a single sample sequenced in a study of cytomegalovirus exposure and HLA in healthy donors. The PCR made use of 60 Vbeta and 13 Jbeta primers. Here immunoSEQ multiplex PCR was the method, and the copy in TCRdb shows in-frame clones only, minus some. The data show under 80,000 clones, over 70% seen once. The sequencing sample was made of PBMCs. These receptors came from a woman between 40 and 50 years old in good health and CMV-seronegative.

The genes are TRBV10-2 and TRBJ1-6; the match to TRBD1 covers 7 bases. The germline V gene has CDR1 WSHSY and CDR2 SAAADI. The CDR3 extends over 13 amino acids. J was trimmed by 14 bases and V by 7 bases; bases with no gene match: 11. CDR3 nucleotides: TGCGCCAGCACAGGGGGGACGAGGGTATCCCTCCACTTT. Protein sequence: CASTGGTRVSLHF.

DNA of the CDR3: TGTGCCAGCAGTGATGCGGGGGGAAAGGGCTACACCTTC. It translates to CASSDAGGKGYTF. This chain joins TRBV11-2 and TRBJ1-2; D may be TRBD1 (5 bases). The CDR3 length is 13 residues. The germline V gene encodes CDR1 SGHAT and CDR2 FQNNGV. The V gene lost 6 bases and the J gene lost 8 bases, with 16 bases spanning the gap.

The J gene is TRBJ2-1, the V gene TRBV7-2; 10 bases map to TRBD2. J gave up 4 bases and V 1 base, and 4 bases lay outside the gene matches. The CDR3 spans 16 residues. Per germline, CDR1 SGHTA and CDR2 FQGNSA. The CDR3: CASSLVASGRYNEQFF. CDR3 in DNA: TGTGCCAGCAGCTTAGTGGCTAGCGGGAGATACAATGAGCAGTTCTTC.

The genes are TRBV25-1 and TRBJ1-2; tentative D call: TRBD1 (5 bases). Looked up from germline, CDR1 is MGHDK and CDR2 is SYGVNS. V was trimmed by 2 bases and J by 5 bases, leaving 9 bases between them. The CDR3 totals 13 residues. In DNA form, the CDR3 reads TGTGCCAGCAGTGAAATGACAGCATATGGCTACACCTTC. This codes for CASSEMTAYGYTF.

The rearrangement links TRBV10-1 to TRBJ1-1, with a possible D match to TRBD1 (6 bases). V was pared by 6 bases and J by 1 base, with 9 bases between. This CDR3 contains 13 residues. The germline CDR1 and CDR2 sequences are WNHNN and SYGVQD (reference sequence). As DNA, the CDR3 is TGCGCCAGCAGACAGGGAGAGAACACTGAAGCTTTCTTT. Translation gives CASRQGENTEAFF.

The chain recombines TRBV16 with TRBJ1-4; D is possibly TRBD1 (6 bases). V lost 4 bases, J lost 5 bases, and 11 bases lay in between. The CDR3 is 14 residues long. Germline CDR1 and CDR2: KGHSY and FQNENV. The CDR3 loop reads CASSLTGLNEKLFF. CDR3 coding DNA: TGTGCCAGCAGCCTCACAGGGCTGAATGAAAAACTGTTTTTT.